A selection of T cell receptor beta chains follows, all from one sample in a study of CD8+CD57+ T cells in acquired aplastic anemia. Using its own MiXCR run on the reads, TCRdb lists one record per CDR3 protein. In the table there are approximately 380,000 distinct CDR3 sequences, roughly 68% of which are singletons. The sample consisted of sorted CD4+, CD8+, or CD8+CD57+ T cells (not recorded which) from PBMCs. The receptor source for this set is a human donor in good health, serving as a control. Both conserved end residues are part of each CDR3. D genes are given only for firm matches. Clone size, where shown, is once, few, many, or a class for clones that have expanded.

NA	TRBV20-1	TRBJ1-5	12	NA	CSASGEKHSEHF	TGCAGTGCTTCCGGGGAAAAACATTCAGAGCATTTT
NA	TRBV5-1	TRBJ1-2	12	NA	CASSRGGSVYTF	TGCGCCAGCAGCAGGGGAGGGAGTGTCTACACCTTC
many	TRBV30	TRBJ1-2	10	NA	CACLLSGYTF	TGTGCCTGTCTCTTGAGCGGCTACACCTTC
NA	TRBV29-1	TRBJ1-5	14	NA	CSARTGDSNQPDLF	TGCAGTGCTAGAACGGGCGATAGCAACCAGCCCGATCTCTTT
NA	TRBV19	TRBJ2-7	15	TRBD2	CASSITSGGTYEQYF	TGTGCCAGTAGTATCACTAGCGGGGGGACCTACGAGCAGTACTTC
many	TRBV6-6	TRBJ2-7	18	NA	CASSYSSPGLLSSYEQYF	TGTGCCAGCAGTTACTCCTCCCCTGGACTCTTAAGCTCCTACGAGCAGTACTTC
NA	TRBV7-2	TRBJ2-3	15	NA	CASSEAGTGWDKQYF	TGTGCCAGCAGCGAAGCGGGTACGGGATGGGATAAACAGTATTTT
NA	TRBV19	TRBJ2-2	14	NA	CARTECPNTGELFF	TGTGCCCGAACTGAGTGCCCGAACACCGGGGAGCTGTTTTTT
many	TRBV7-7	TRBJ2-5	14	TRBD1	CASSSGTGYETQYF	TGTGCCAGCAGTTCCGGGACAGGGTACGAGACCCAGTACTTC
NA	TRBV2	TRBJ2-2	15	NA	CASSRQGGITGELIF	TGTGCCAGCAGCCGGCAGGGTGGCATCACCGGGGAGCTGATCTTT
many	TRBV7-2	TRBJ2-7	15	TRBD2	CASSRNGGAGYEQYF	TGTGCCAGCAGTCGCAACGGGGGGGCGGGGTACGAGCAGTACTTC
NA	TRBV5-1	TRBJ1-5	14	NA	CASSSRLANSPQHF	TGCGCCAGCAGCTCACGGTTAGCCAACTCGCCCCAGCATTTT
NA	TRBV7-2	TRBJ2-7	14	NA	CASSLAGTHYDQSF	TGTGCCAGCAGCTTAGCCGGGACCCACTACGACCAGTCATTC
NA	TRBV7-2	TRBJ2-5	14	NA	CASSVISGTQYFGF	NA
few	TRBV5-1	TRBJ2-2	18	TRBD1	CASSLTGQGQTNTGELFF	TGCGCCAGCAGCTTAACCGGACAGGGCCAGACGAACACCGGGGAGCTGTTTTTT
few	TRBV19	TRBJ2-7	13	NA	CASSFGESYEQYF	TGTGCCAGTAGTTTTGGGGAGAGCTACGAGCAGTACTTC
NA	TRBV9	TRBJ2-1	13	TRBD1	CATSRDRGSEQFF	TGCGCCACCAGCCGGGACAGGGGGTCCGAGCAGTTCTTC
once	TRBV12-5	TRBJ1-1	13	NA	CASGLAVRSEAFF	TGTGCTAGTGGTTTGGCGGTGAGGTCTGAAGCTTTCTTT
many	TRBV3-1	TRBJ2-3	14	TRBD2	CASIPSGGAWTQYF	TGTGCCAGCATTCCCAGCGGGGGCGCATGGACGCAGTATTTT
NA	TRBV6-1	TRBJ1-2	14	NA	CASSWERGDYGYTF	TGTGCCAGCAGTTGGGAGCGTGGGGACTATGGCTACACCTTC
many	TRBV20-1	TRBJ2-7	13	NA	CSAKPTTSYEQYF	TGCAGTGCTAAGCCAACCACGAGCTACGAGCAGTACTTC
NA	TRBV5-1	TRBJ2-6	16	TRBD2	CASSLATSGGANVLTF	TGCGCCAGCAGCTTGGCAACTAGCGGGGGGGCCAACGTCCTGACTTTC
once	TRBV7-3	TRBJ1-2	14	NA	CASSPLVKPYGYTF	TGTGCCAGCAGCCCCCTGGTGAAGCCTTATGGCTACACCTTC
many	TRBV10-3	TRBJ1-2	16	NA	CAISESNGGLNYGYTF	TGTGCCATCAGTGAGTCGAATGGCGGATTAAACTATGGCTACACCTTC
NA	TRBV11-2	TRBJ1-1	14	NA	CASSPTGSYTEAFF	TGTGCCAGCAGCCCTACAGGGAGCTACACTGAAGCTTTCTTT
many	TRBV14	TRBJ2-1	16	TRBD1	CASRKTGGQRWDEQFF	TGTGCCAGCAGGAAGACAGGGGGGCAAAGATGGGATGAGCAGTTCTTC
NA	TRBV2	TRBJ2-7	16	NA	CASSLDSGSNSYEQYF	TGTGCCAGCAGCTTAGATTCAGGGAGTAACTCGTACGAGCAGTACTTC
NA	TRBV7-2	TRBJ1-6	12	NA	CASSLGEWYYGF	TGTGCCAGCAGCTTAGGCGAGTGGTACTATGGCTTT
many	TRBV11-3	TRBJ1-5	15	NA	CASSSPGCSNQPQHF	TGTGCCAGCAGCTCCCCGGGCTGTAGCAATCAGCCCCAGCATTTT
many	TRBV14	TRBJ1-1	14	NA	CASSRAGKGTEAFF	TGTGCCAGCAGCCGGGCAGGGAAGGGAACTGAAGCTTTCTTT
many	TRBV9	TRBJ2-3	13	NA	CASSVFGGDTQYF	TGTGCCAGCAGCGTTTTTGGTGGGGATACGCAGTATTTT
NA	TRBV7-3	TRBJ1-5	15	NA	CASSLQTYGYTFGHF	NA
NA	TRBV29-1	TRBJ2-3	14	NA	CSVIDRWGTDTQYF	TGCAGCGTTATCGACAGGTGGGGCACAGATACGCAGTATTTT
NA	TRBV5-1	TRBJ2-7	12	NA	CASSFGAREQYF	TGCGCCAGCAGCTTCGGAGCGCGTGAGCAGTACTTC
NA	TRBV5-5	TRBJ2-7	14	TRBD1	CASSDGQGAHEQYF	TGTGCCAGCAGCGACGGACAGGGGGCGCATGAGCAGTACTTC
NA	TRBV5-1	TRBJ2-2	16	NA	CASSLTGLTNTGELFF	TGCGCCAGCAGCTTAACGGGACTCACGAACACCGGGGAGCTGTTTTTT
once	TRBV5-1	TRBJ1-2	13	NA	CASSLAGISGYTF	TGCGCCAGCAGCTTGGCCGGGATCTCTGGCTACACCTTC
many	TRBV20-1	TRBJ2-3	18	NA	CSAVRDRQTGESTDTQYF	TGCAGTGCTGTAAGAGATCGGCAAACGGGCGAGAGCACAGATACGCAGTATTTT